The 19 T cell receptor beta chains listed next were all sequenced from one sample in a study of technical replicates of blood from four donors (dated by TCRdb to 2016 to 2017). Libraries came from the immunoSEQ multiplex PCR assay. This immuneACCESS table, as held by TCRdb, lists in-frame sequences with V and J called but not all clones. Of the missing ones, under half trace to an unresolved V gene in checked studies; the others have no known cause. The sample includes under 85,000 clones, with around 97% observed a single time. About 0.26% of the sample belongs to the ten largest clones. Sequences were obtained from T cells isolated from PBMCs. Receptors originate from a human donor in good health.

J is TRBJ2-7 and V is TRBV27; 7 bases are a match to TRBD1. This CDR3 contains 15 residues. CDR1 is MNHEY and CDR2 is SMNVEV in the germline V gene (reference sequence). V lost 3 bases, J lost 4 bases, and 9 bases stayed unmatched. CDR3 DNA: TGTGCCAGCAGTTTTCTCGTACAGGGGTTTTACGAGCAGTACTTC. Amino acid sequence: CASSFLVQGFYEQYF.

The chain employs TRBV7-9 and TRBJ1-2; TRBD1 is a possible D gene (6 bases). Per germline, CDR1 SEHNR and CDR2 FQNEAQ (reference sequence). V lost 1 base and J 2 bases, leaving 8 bases between the germline ends. There are 14 residues in the CDR3. The CDR3 loop is CASSLEQGNYGYTF. The CDR3 nucleotides read TGTGCCAGCAGCTTAGAACAGGGAAACTATGGCTACACCTTC.

This clone came up once. The rearrangement uses TRBV2 and TRBJ2-2, with D perhaps TRBD2 (6 bases). Germline CDR1 reads SNHLY; CDR2 reads FYNNEI. This CDR3 is built from 13 residues. The V and J ends lost 4 bases and 6 bases respectively, with 9 bases between them. In DNA form, the CDR3 reads TGTGCCAGCAGTGTGCGGGAACCCGGGGAGCTGTTTTTT. Translated, it gives CASSVREPGELFF.

The V gene is TRBV27, the J gene TRBJ1-2; 8 bases are shared with TRBD1. The V gene end was trimmed by 7 bases and the J gene end by 2 bases; junction bases not matched to a gene: 9. The CDR3 contains 15 residues. The germline V gene has CDR1 MNHEY and CDR2 SMNVEV (reference sequence). The CDR3 here is CASNWSGQVNYGYTF. CDR3 nucleotide sequence: TGTGCCAGCAATTGGTCGGGACAGGTGAACTATGGCTACACCTTC.

The chain joins TRBV29-1 to TRBJ2-1; D remains ambiguous. CDR3 length: 12 residues. Trimming pared 3 bases from V and 7 bases from J, leaving 10 bases between. In germline, CDR1 is SQVTM, CDR2 ANQGSEA. The chain's CDR3 is CSVEQLTNEQFF. Written as DNA, the CDR3 is TGCAGCGTTGAGCAACTGACAAATGAGCAGTTCTTC.

Of note for this clone: One junction end does not reproduce the germline sequence, and a read error may be involved. In DNA form, the CDR3 reads TGTGCTAGTACCCCCTCTGGGGCGGCCAGCTATGGCTACACCTTC. It translates to CASTPSGAASYGYTF. The gene calls are TRBV19 and TRBJ1-2; weak D call: TRBD1 (5 bases). The germline gives CDR1 LNHDA, CDR2 SQIVND (reference sequence). This CDR3 contains 15 residues.

The chain combines TRBV7-9 with TRBJ1-1; no clear D gene. The CDR3 runs 11 residues. V dropped 5 bases and J dropped 7 bases, with 8 bases sitting between them. The V gene's germline CDR1 is SEHNR and CDR2 FQNEAQ (reference sequence). CDR3 sequence: CASSGTIEAFF. As DNA, the CDR3 is TGTGCCAGCAGCGGCACCATTGAAGCTTTCTTT.

The chain couples TRBV6-6 to TRBJ1-2; D possibly corresponds to TRBD1 (6 bases). The V and J ends lost 2 bases and 6 bases respectively, with 16 bases between them. The CDR3 loop spans 15 amino acids. CDR1 and CDR2 (germline): MNHNY, SVGAGI (reference sequence). The CDR3 DNA is TGTGCCAGCAGTTACCGACGAGGACAGTATAATGGCTACACCTTC. This encodes CASSYRRGQYNGYTF.

The rearrangement uses TRBV11-2 and TRBJ2-1, with TRBD2 identical over 7 bases. Unmatched junction bases numbered 12, after V lost 3 bases and J lost 4 bases. Germline CDR1 reads SGHAT; CDR2 reads FQNNGV. The CDR3 covers 17 residues. CDR3 protein: CASSFPRGGSSYNEQFF. The CDR3 DNA reads TGTGCCAGCAGCTTTCCGCGTGGCGGGAGCAGTTACAATGAGCAGTTCTTC.

This chain connects TRBV9 to TRBJ2-1; maybe TRBD2 (5 bases). Trimming took 0 bases from V and 9 from J, leaving 10 bases between them. CDR1 and CDR2 (germline): SGDLS, YYNGEE. This CDR3 comprises 13 residues. This chain's CDR3 is CASSVDWELEQFF. For the CDR3, the DNA is TGTGCCAGCAGCGTAGACTGGGAGCTTGAGCAGTTCTTC. The full variable domain, with the rest looked up from reference TRBV9 and TRBJ2-1, is DSGVTQTPKHLITATGQRVTLRCSPRSGDLSVYWYQQSLDQGLQFLIQYYNGEERAKGNILERFSAQQFPDLHSELNLSSLELGDSALYFCASSVDWELEQFFGPGTRLTVL.

This chain links TRBV11-2 with TRBJ2-2; TRBD2 agrees at 8 bases. CDR1 and CDR2 (germline): SGHAT, FQNNGV. The V segment lost 3 bases and the J segment 1 base; nucleotides outside the gene matches: 4. The CDR3 runs to 16 residues. As DNA, the CDR3 is TGTGCCAGCAGCTTCGGGAGGGGGTGGAACACCGGGGAGCTGTTTTTT. Translation gives CASSFGRGWNTGELFF.

CDR3 residues: CASSPSFRGGNTGELFF. DNA for the CDR3: TGTGCCAGCAGCCCGAGTTTTAGGGGAGGAAACACCGGGGAGCTGTTTTTT. The V and J genes are TRBV9 and TRBJ2-2; D is perhaps TRBD2 (6 bases). Germline CDR1 and CDR2: SGDLS and YYNGEE. This CDR3 region has 17 residues. Trimming pared 4 bases from V and 2 bases from J, leaving 18 bases between.

The chain couples TRBV4-1 to TRBJ2-7; weak D call: TRBD2 (6 bases). V lost 6 bases and J lost 5, with 17 bases in between. From germline, CDR1 is MGHRA and CDR2 YSYEKL. The CDR3 sequence is 14 residues long. CDR3 protein: CASRSMPGVDEQYF. The CDR3 bases are TGCGCCAGCAGATCAATGCCGGGAGTCGACGAGCAGTACTTC.

This rearrangement joins TRBV4-3 to TRBJ2-7, with unresolved D. The length of the CDR3 is 14 residues. Trimming removed 1 base from V and 8 bases from J, with 15 bases in between. Germline assignment: CDR1 LGHNA and CDR2 YSLEER. The CDR3 spells CASSQGRVDAQQYF. CDR3 bases: TGCGCCAGCAGCCAAGGTCGGGTTGATGCACAGCAGTACTTC.

This chain links TRBV6-4 with TRBJ1-5; D remains ambiguous. Trimming removed 3 bases from V and 1 base from J, with 4 bases in between. Germline CDR1 reads MRHNA; CDR2 reads SNTAGT. This CDR3 has 13 amino acids. CDR3: CASSEESNQPQHF. CDR3 DNA: TGTGCCAGCAGTGAAGAGAGCAATCAGCCCCAGCATTTT.

The J gene is TRBJ1-3, the V gene TRBV6-6; 7 bases match TRBD1. The CDR3 runs to 16 residues. V was pared by 5 bases and J by 0 bases, with 7 bases of the junction left unmatched. The germline V gene encodes CDR1 MNHNY and CDR2 SVGAGI (reference sequence). The CDR3 region has the DNA TGTGCCAGCAGTACCACAGGGGAACCCTCTGGAAACACCATATATTTT. It yields the protein CASSTTGEPSGNTIYF.

The V gene is TRBV6-1, the J gene TRBJ2-7, with 9 positions matching TRBD1. The CDR3 runs 15 residues. The V gene end was trimmed by 5 bases and the J gene end by 1 base; junction bases not matched to a gene: 6. The germline V gene encodes CDR1 MNHNS and CDR2 SASEGT. The CDR3 bases are TGTGCCAGCAGTCCGAGGACAGGGGTGTCCTACGAGCAGTACTTC. Its protein is CASSPRTGVSYEQYF.

A single count supports this clone. The genes are TRBV13 and TRBJ1-2; D call uncertain. Germline V CDR1 and CDR2: PRHDT, FYEKMQ (reference sequence). CDR3 length: 16 amino acids. V was pared by 4 bases and J by 4 bases, with 19 bases between. The CDR3 DNA is TGTGCCAGCAGCTCATCCTCGGGAAGACTGGGCTATGGCTACACCTTC. It yields the protein CASSSSSGRLGYGYTF.

This clone was counted a single time. The rearrangement links TRBV6-1 to TRBJ2-7; D possibly corresponds to TRBD2 (5 bases). The CDR3 length is 17 residues. Germline-derived CDR1 and CDR2 are MNHNS and SASEGT. Trimming left V 0 bases short and J 0 bases short, with 15 bases between. CDR3 residues: CASSEALMGSFSYEQYF. CDR3 bases: TGTGCCAGCAGTGAAGCCCTAATGGGGAGTTTCTCCTACGAGCAGTACTTC.